This is a list of T cell receptor beta chains from one sample in a study of CDR3 diversity in severe acne. Using its own MiXCR run on the PCR reads, TCRdb lists one record per CDR3 protein. Among more than 85,000 distinct CDR3 sequences, roughly half were seen once, and the ten largest hold around 9.1%. Sequenced sample: blood. The receptors stem from a male donor in good health, serving as a control. The CDR3 runs from the conserved cysteine through the conserved F or W. A D gene is named only where the DNA matches it firmly. Not all rows give a size; the values are once, few, many and, for expanded clones, a class.

>-|-|TRBJ2-7|TRBV6-1|14
TGTGCCATCAGTGGGCGTGAGGGGGCGGGGGAGCAGTACTTC
CAISGREGAGEQYF
>TRBD1|medium-sized|TRBJ2-7|TRBV6-5|13
TGTGCCAGCAGTTACCCGGACAGGGTCGAGCAGTACTTC
CASSYPDRVEQYF
>-|once|TRBJ2-7|TRBV10-3|15
TGTGCCAGTAGTACAGGGTACTTAGGAGGGTACGAGCAGTACTTC
CASSTGYLGGYEQYF
>-|-|TRBJ2-7|TRBV20-1|15
TGCAGTGCAAGGGGGGAGACCATCGCGCCCTACGAGCGGTACTTC
CSARGETIAPYERYF
>-|-|TRBJ2-7|TRBV6-1|13
TGTGCCAGCAGTGAAGCGGGAGTGCACGAGCAGTACTTC
CASSEAGVHEQYF
>TRBD1|many|TRBJ2-7|TRBV5-1|14
TGCGCCAGCAGCTTGGGGACAGGGGTGTACGAGCAGTACTTC
CASSLGTGVYEQYF
>-|-|TRBJ2-7|TRBV7-3|14
TGTGCCAGCAGCTTAAACTCCCCCGCGGATACGCAGTACTTC
CASSLNSPADTQYF
>TRBD2|-|TRBJ2-1|TRBV20-1|15
TGCAGTGCTAGAGGACTAGCGGGAGACTACAATGAGCAGTTCTTC
CSARGLAGDYNEQFF
>TRBD2|many|TRBJ2-5|TRBV2|13
TGTGCCAGCACCGCGGGAGGTCAAGAGACCCAGTGCTTC
CASTAGGQETQCF
>-|-|TRBJ1-3|TRBV7-9|21
-
CASSLGGAATEAFFGQGTIYF
>TRBD1|-|TRBJ2-5|TRBV20-1|17
TGCAGTGCTAGAGGGACAGGGTCGGCCCTCAACCAAGAGACCCAGTACTTC
CSARGTGSALNQETQYF
>TRBD2|-|TRBJ2-7|TRBV20-1|14
TGCAGTGCTAGAGATCAGCGGGGAACCTACGAGCAGTACTTC
CSARDQRGTYEQYF
>-|-|TRBJ1-1|TRBV29-1|12
TGCAGCGTTGAACCTTACGGGGCTGAAGCTTTCTTT
CSVEPYGAEAFF
>-|-|TRBJ2-7|TRBV10-3|15
TGTGCCATCAGCAACACCGGGACGGGGGTGGGCGAGCAGTACTTC
CAISNTGTGVGEQYF
>-|many|TRBJ1-5|TRBV4-1|13
TGCGCCAGCAGCGATACTCGTAATCAGCCCCAGCATTTT
CASSDTRNQPQHF
>-|-|TRBJ2-2|TRBV6-4|12
TGTGCCAGCAGTGACTCTAGCGGGGAGCTGTTTTTT
CASSDSSGELFF